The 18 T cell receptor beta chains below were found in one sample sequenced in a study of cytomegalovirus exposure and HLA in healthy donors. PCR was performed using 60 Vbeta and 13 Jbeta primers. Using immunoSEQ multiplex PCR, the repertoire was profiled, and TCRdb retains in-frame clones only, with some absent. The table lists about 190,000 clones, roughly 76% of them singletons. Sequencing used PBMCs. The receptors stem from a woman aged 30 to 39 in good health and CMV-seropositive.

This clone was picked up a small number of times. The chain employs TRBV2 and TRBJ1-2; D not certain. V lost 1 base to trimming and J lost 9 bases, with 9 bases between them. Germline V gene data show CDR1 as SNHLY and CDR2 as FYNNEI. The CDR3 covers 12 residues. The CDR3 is CASSEVLGSYTF. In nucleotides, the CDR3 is TGTGCCAGCAGTGAAGTTCTCGGGAGCTACACCTTC.

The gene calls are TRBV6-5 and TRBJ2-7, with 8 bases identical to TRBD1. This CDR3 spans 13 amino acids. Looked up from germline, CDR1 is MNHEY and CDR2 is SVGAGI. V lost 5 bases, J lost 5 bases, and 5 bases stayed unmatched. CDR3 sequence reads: CASSKPGGNEQYF. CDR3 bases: TGTGCCAGCAGTAAACCAGGGGGCAACGAGCAGTACTTC.

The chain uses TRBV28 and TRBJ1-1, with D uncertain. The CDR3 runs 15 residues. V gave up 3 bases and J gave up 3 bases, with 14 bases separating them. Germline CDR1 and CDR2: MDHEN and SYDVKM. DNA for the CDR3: TGTGCCAGCAGTTTCGCGCGGGCTTGGGACACTGAAGCTTTCTTT. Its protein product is CASSFARAWDTEAFF.

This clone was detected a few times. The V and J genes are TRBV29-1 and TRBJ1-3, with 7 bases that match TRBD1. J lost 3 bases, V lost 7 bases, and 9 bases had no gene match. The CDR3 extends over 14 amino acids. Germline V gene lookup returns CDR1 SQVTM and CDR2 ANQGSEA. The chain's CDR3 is CSGVEGALGNTIYF. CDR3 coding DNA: TGCAGCGGCGTTGAGGGGGCTCTTGGAAACACCATATATTTT.

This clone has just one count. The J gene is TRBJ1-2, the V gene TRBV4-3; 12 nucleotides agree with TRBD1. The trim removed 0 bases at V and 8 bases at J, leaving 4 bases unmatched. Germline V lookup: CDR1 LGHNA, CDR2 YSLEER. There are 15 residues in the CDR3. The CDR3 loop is CASSQEGTGGLGYTF. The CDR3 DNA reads TGCGCCAGCAGCCAAGAGGGGACAGGGGGCCTAGGCTACACCTTC.

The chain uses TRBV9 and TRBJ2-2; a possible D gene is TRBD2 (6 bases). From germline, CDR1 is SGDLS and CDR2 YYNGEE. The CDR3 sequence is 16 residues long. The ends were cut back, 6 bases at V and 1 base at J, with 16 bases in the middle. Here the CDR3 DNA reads TGTGCCAGCAACCCTGGAGGGACTGGGAACACCGGGGAGCTGTTTTTT. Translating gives CASNPGGTGNTGELFF.

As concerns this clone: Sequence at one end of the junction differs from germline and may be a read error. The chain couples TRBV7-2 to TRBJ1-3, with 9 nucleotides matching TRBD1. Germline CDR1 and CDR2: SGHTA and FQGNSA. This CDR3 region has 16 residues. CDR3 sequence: CVSSWGTGRSGNTIYF. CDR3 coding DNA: TGTGTCAGCAGCTGGGGGACAGGGAGGTCTGGAAACACCATATATTTT.

CDR3 bases: TGTGCCAGCAGCGTCGGACTAGCGGGGGTGCGCGGCTACAATGAGCAGTTCTTC. Translation: CASSVGLAGVRGYNEQFF. The chain carries TRBV9 and TRBJ2-1, with 13 bases matching TRBD2. The CDR3 is made up of 18 amino acids. CDR1 is SGDLS and CDR2 is YYNGEE in the germline V gene. V was pared by 2 bases and J by 3 bases, with 8 bases of the junction left unmatched.

CDR3 nucleotide sequence: TGTGCCAGCAGTCCCCCGGGGGATACGCAGTATTTT. Translating it yields CASSPPGDTQYF. The chain employs TRBV28 and TRBJ2-3; D is possibly TRBD2 (5 bases). From germline, CDR1 is MDHEN and CDR2 SYDVKM. The CDR3 length is 12 residues. V shed 5 bases and J shed 6 bases, with 9 bases lying between them.

The CDR3 sequence is CASSSGRPSGANVLTF. The CDR3 DNA reads as TGTGCCAGCAGTTCAGGCCGACCCTCTGGGGCCAACGTCCTGACTTTC. The V call is TRBV28, the J call TRBJ2-6; D call uncertain. From germline, CDR1 is MDHEN and CDR2 SYDVKM. CDR3 length: 16 amino acids. Trimming left V 4 bases short and J 0 bases short, with 10 bases between.

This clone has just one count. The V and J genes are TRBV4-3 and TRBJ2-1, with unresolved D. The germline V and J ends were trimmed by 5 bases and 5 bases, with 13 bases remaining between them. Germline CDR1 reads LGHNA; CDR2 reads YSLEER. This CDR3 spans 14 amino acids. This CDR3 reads CASSLSPLDNEQFF. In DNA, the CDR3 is TGCGCCAGCAGCTTGTCCCCTCTTGACAATGAGCAGTTCTTC.

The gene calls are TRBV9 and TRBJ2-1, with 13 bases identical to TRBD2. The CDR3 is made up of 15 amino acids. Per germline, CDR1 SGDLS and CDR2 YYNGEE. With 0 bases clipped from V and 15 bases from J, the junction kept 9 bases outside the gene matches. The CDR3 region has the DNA TGTGCCAGCAGCGTAGGTACTAGCGGGGGGGACTGGGTGTTCTTC. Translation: CASSVGTSGGDWVFF.

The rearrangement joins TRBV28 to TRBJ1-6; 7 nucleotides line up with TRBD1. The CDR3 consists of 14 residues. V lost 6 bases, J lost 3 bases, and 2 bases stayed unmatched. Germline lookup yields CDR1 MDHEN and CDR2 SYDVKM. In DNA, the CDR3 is TGTGCCAGCAGCCCAGGGGGCTATAATTCACCCCTCCACTTT. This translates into CASSPGGYNSPLHF.

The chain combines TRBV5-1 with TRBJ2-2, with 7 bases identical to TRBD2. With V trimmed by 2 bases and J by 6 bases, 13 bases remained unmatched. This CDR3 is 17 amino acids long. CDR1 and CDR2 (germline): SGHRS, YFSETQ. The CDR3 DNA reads TGCGCCAGCAGCTTCGTCGGGGGGAGTGAGAGGCCCGGGGAGCTGTTTTTT. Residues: CASSFVGGSERPGELFF.

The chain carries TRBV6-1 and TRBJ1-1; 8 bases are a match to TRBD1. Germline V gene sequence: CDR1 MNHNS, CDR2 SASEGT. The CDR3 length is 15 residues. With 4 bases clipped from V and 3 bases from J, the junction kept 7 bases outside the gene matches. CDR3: CASSGRTGWHTEAFF. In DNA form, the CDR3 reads TGTGCCAGCAGTGGAAGGACAGGGTGGCACACTGAAGCTTTCTTT.

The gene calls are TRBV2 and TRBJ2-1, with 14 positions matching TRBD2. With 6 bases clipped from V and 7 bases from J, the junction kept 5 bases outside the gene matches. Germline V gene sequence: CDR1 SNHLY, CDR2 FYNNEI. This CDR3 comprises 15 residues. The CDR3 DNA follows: TGTGCCAGCAGGAGGGGACTAGCGGGAGTTAATGAGCAGTTCTTC. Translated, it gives CASRRGLAGVNEQFF. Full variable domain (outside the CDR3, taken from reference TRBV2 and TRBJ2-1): EPEVTQTPSHQVTQMGQEVILRCVPISNHLYFYWYRQILGQKVEFLVSFYNNEISEKSEIFDDQFSVERPDGSNFTLKIRSTKLEDSAMYFCASRRGLAGVNEQFFGPGTRLTVL.

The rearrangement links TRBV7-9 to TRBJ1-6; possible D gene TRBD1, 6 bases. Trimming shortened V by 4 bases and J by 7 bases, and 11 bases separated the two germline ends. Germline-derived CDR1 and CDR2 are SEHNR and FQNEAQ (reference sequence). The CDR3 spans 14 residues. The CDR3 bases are TGTGCCAGCAGCTCGACGACAGGAAATTCACCCCTCCACTTT. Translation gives CASSSTTGNSPLHF.

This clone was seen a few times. The CDR3 region has the DNA TGTGCCAGCAGTTTACCAGGGAACTATGGCTACACCTTC. Its protein is CASSLPGNYGYTF. The chain is built from TRBV28 and TRBJ1-2, with D perhaps matching TRBD1 (5 bases). Germline CDR1 is MDHEN and CDR2 is SYDVKM. CDR3 length: 13 amino acids. Trimming cost V 2 bases and J 2 bases, with 6 bases left between them.